Listed below are T cell receptor beta chains from one sample, sequenced in a study of identical twins. TCRdb used MiXCR to reprocess the 5' RACE reads, holding one entry per CDR3 protein. Among approximately 500,000 distinct CDR3 sequences listed, roughly 26% were seen once. These same records also appear under a second study, on T cells expressing NK-cell markers.

Sequencing was performed on CD4+ T cells sorted from blood. These TCRs come from a woman younger than 30 in good health. Each CDR3 is given with its conserved first and last residue.

CASSQETGENSPLHF,TRBV4-3,TRBJ1-6
CASEGGRGSYNEQFF,TRBV9,TRBJ2-1
CASRTSYEQYF,TRBV6-5,TRBJ2-7
CASSLGSVAYEQYF,TRBV5-1,TRBJ2-7
CASSLVEGFYNEQFF,TRBV11-2,TRBJ2-1
CASSFGRGGTDTQYF,TRBV7-2,TRBJ2-3
CASRPAGPGELFF,TRBV7-9,TRBJ2-2
CAISESGVTGELFF,TRBV10-3,TRBJ2-2
CASSQGAPWETQYF,TRBV7-9,TRBJ2-5
CASSVNPKETQYF,TRBV10-1,TRBJ2-5
CASSFKQGLPAFF,TRBV7-9,TRBJ1-1
CASSIRGWGTEAFF,TRBV12-3/TRBV12-4,TRBJ1-1
CASSPHYNTYEQYF,TRBV9,TRBJ2-7
CASSQEDEQYF,TRBV14,TRBJ2-7
CASSIARSTDTQYF,TRBV6-1,TRBJ2-3
CASSRAGGKSTDTQYF,TRBV5-4,TRBJ2-3
CSARDGTGRGYGYTF,TRBV20-1,TRBJ1-2
CASSSETRKFF,TRBV6-5,TRBJ2-1
CASSPRTSGNTDTQYF,TRBV5-1,TRBJ2-3
CASTQAGSGNEQFF,TRBV4-2,TRBJ2-1
CASSGTGFNTEAFF,TRBV5-1,TRBJ1-1
CASSLLGWYQETQYF,TRBV5-1,TRBJ2-5